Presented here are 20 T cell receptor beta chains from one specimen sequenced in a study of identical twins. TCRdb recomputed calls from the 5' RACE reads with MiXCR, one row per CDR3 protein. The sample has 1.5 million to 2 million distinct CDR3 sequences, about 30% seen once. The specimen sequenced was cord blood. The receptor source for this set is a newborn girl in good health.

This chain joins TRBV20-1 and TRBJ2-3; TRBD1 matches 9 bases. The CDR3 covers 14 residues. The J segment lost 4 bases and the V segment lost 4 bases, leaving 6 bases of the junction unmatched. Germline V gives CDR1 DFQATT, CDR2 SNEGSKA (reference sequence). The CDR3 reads CSAIPTGGSDTQYF. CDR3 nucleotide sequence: TGCAGTGCTATCCCGACAGGGGGGTCAGATACGCAGTATTTT.

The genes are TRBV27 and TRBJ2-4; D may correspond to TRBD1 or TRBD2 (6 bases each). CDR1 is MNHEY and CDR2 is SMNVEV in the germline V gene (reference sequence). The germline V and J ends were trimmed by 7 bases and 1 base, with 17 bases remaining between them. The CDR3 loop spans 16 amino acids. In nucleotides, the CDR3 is TGTGCCAGCAATTTGTTCGGGGGCTCGGCCAAAAACATTCAGTACTTC. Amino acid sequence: CASNLFGGSAKNIQYF.

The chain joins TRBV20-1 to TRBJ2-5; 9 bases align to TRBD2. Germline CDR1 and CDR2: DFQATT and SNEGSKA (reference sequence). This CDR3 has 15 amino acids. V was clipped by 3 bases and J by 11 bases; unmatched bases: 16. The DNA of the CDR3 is TGCAGTGCTAGCCCGGCTAGCGGGGTGCTGGATGAGCAGTACTTC. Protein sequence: CSASPASGVLDEQYF.

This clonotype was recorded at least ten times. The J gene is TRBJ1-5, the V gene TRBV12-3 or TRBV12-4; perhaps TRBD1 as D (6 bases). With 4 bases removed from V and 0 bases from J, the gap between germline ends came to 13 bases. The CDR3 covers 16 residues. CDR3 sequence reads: CASSSLTGYSNQPQHF. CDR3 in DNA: TGTGCCAGCAGTTCTCTTACAGGGTATAGCAATCAGCCCCAGCATTTT.

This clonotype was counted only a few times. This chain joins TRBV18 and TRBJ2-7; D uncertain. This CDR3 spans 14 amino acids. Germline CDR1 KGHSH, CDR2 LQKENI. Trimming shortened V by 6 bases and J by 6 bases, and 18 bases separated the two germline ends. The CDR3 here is CASSPLKPPTEQYF. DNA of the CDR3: TGTGCCAGCTCGCCTCTTAAACCCCCTACCGAGCAGTACTTC.

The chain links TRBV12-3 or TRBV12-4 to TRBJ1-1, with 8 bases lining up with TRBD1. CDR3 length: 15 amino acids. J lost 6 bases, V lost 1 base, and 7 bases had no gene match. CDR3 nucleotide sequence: TGTGCCAGCAGTTTAGGAGGGACAGGCAGAGCTGAAGCTTTCTTT. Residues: CASSLGGTGRAEAFF.

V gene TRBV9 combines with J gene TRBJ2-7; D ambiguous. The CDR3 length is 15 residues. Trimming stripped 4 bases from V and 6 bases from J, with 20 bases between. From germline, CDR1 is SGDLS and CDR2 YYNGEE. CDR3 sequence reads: CASSPNSGPITEQYF. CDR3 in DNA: TGTGCCAGCAGCCCCAACTCCGGGCCTATAACCGAGCAGTACTTC.

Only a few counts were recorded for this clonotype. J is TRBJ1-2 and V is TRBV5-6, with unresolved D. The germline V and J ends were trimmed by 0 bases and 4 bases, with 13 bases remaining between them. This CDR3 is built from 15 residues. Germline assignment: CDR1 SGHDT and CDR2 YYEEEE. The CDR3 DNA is TGTGCCAGCAGCTTGGAGGGCACGGAGGGCTATGGCTACACCTTC. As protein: CASSLEGTEGYGYTF.

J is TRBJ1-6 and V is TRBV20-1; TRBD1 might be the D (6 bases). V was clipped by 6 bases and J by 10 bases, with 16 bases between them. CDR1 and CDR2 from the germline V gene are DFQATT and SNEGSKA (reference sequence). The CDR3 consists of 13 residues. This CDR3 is CSASRQEKSPLHF. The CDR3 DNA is TGCAGTGCGTCCCGACAGGAGAAGTCACCCCTCCACTTT.

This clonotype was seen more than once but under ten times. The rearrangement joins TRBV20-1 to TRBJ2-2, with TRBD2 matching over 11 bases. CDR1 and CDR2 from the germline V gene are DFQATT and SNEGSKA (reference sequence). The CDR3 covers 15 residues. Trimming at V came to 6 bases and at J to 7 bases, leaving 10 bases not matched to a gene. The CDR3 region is CSAGTSGRQGGELFF. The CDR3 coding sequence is TGCAGTGCGGGCACTAGCGGGAGACAAGGCGGGGAGCTGTTTTTT.

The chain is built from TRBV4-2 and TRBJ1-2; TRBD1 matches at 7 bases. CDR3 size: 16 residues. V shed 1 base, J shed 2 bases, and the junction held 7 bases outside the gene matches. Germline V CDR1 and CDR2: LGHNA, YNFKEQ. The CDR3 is CASSQARQGENYGYTF. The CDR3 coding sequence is TGTGCCAGCAGCCAAGCCCGACAGGGAGAAAACTATGGCTACACCTTC.

The CDR3 spells CASRVTGVNTEAFF. CDR3 nucleotide sequence: TGTGCCAGCAGGGTAACAGGGGTGAACACTGAAGCTTTCTTT. The chain uses TRBV28 and TRBJ1-1, with TRBD1 matching 7 bases. The germline V gene has CDR1 MDHEN and CDR2 SYDVKM. The CDR3 contains 14 residues. The trim removed 6 bases at V and 0 bases at J, leaving 4 bases unmatched.

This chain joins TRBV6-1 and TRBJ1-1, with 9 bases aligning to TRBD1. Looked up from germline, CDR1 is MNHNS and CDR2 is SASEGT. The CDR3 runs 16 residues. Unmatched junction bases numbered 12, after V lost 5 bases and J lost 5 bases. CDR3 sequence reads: CASSKELGTGPTEAFF. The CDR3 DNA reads TGTGCCAGCAGTAAAGAGTTGGGGACAGGGCCGACTGAAGCTTTCTTT.

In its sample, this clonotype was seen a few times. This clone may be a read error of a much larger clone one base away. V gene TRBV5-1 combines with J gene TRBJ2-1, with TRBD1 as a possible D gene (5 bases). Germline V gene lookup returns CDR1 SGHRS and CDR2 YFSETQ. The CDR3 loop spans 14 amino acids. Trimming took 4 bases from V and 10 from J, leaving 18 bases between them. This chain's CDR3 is CASSVDPTVEEQFF. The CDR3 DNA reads TGCGCCAGCAGCGTGGACCCGACAGTAGAAGAGCAGTTCTTC.

The CDR3 is CSAKGGRGENQPQHF. The CDR3 DNA follows: TGCAGCGCTAAAGGGGGCAGGGGGGAAAATCAGCCCCAGCATTTT. This sequence joins TRBV29-1 and TRBJ1-5; 7 bases align to TRBD1. V dropped 7 bases and J dropped 4; count of bases not matched to a gene: 13. The CDR3 is 15 residues long. Germline V gives CDR1 SQVTM, CDR2 ANQGSEA.

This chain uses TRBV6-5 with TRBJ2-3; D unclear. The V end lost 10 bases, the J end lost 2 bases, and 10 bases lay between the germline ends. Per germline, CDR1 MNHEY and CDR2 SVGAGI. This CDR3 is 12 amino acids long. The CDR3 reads CATITDTDTQYF. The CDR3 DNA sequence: TGTGCCACCATAACGGACACAGATACGCAGTATTTT.

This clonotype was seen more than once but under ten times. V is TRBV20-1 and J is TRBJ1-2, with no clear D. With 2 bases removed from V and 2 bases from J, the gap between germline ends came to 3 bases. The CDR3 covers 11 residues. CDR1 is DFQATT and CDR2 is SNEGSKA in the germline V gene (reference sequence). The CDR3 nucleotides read TGCAGTGCTAGAAAGAACTATGGCTACACCTTC. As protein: CSARKNYGYTF.

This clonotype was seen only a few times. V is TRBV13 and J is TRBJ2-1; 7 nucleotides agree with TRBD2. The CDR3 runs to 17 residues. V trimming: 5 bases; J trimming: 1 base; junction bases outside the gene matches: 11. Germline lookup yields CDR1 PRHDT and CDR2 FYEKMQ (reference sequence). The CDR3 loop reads CASSGTGERGSYNEQFF. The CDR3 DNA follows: TGTGCCAGCAGCGGAACGGGGGAGCGGGGATCCTACAATGAGCAGTTCTTC.

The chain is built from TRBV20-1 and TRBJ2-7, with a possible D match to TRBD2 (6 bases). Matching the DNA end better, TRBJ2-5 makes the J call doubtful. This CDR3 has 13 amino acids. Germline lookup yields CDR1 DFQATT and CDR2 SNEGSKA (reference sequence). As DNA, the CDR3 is TGCAGTGCGGTTGGACTAACGGGAAGGACCCAGTACTTC. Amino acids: CSAVGLTGRTQYF.

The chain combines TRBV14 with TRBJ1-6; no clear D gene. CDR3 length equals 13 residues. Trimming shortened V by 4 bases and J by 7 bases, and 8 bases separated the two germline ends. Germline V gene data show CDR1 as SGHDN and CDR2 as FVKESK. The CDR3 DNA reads TGTGCCAGCAGCCCCAATTGGAATTCACCCCTCCACTTT. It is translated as CASSPNWNSPLHF.